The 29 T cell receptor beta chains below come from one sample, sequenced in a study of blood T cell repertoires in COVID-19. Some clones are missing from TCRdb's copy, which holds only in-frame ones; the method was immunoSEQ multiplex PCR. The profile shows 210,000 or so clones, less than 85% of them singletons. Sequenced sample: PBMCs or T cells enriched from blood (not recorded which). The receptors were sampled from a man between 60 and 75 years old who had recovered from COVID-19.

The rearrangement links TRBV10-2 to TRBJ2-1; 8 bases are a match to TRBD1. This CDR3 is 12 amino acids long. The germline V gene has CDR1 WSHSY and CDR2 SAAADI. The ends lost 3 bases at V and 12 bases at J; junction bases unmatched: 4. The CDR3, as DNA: TGCGCCAGCAGTGAACAGGGGGGCATGCAGTTCTTC. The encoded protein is CASSEQGGMQFF.

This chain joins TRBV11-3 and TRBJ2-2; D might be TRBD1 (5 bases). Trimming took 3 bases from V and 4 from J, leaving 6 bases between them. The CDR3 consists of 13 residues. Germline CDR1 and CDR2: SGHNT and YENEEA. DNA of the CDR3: TGTGCCAGCAGCTTGGACACCACCGGGGAGCTGTTTTTT. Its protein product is CASSLDTTGELFF.

This CDR3 is CASSEGRNLAKNIQYF. CDR3 DNA sequence: TGTGCCAGCAGTGAAGGGAGGAATCTAGCCAAAAACATTCAGTACTTC. The chain recombines TRBV2 with TRBJ2-4, with D perhaps matching TRBD2 (5 bases). The V end lost 1 base, the J end lost 0 bases, and 10 bases lay between the germline ends. Per the germline V gene, CDR1 is SNHLY and CDR2 is FYNNEI. The CDR3 is 16 residues long.

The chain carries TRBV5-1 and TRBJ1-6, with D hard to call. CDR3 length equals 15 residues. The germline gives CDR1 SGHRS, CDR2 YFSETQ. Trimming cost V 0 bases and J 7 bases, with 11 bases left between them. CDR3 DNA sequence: TGCGCCAGCAGCTTGGAGCCTATCCCAAATTCACCCCTCCACTTT. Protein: CASSLEPIPNSPLHF. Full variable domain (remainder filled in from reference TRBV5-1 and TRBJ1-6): KAGVTQTPRYLIKTRGQQVTLSCSPISGHRSVSWYQQTPGQGLQFLFEYFSETQRNKGNFPGRFSGRQFSNSRSEMNVSTLELGDSALYLCASSLEPIPNSPLHFGNGTRLTVT.

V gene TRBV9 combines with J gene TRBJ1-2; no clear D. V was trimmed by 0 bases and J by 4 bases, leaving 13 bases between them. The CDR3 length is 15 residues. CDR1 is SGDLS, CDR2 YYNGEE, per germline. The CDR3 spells CASSVGSASPYGYTF. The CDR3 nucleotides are TGTGCCAGCAGCGTAGGTAGTGCCTCCCCCTATGGCTACACCTTC.

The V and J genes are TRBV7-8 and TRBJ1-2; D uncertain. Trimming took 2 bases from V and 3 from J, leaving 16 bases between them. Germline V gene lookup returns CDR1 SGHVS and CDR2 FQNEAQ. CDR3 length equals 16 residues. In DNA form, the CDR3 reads TGTGCCAGCAGCTTAAATTCCGGCAGGAATTACTATGGCTACACCTTC. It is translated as CASSLNSGRNYYGYTF.

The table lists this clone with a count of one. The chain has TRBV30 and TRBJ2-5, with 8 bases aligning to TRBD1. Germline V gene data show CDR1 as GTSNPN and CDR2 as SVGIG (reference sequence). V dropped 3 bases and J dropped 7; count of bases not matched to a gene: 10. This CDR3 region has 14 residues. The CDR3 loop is CAWSRGQAYGTQYF. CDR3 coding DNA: TGTGCCTGGAGCCGGGGACAGGCGTACGGGACCCAGTACTTC.

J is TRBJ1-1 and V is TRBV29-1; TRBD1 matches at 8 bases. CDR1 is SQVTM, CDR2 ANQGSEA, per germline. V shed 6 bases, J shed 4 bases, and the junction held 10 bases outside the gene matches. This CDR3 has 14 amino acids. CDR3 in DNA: TGCAGCGTGAGACAGGGGTCATCCTCCACTGAAGCTTTCTTT. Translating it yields CSVRQGSSSTEAFF. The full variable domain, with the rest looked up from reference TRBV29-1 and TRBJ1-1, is SAVISQKPSRDICQRGTSLTIQCQVDSQVTMMFWYRQQPGQSLTLIATANQGSEATYESGFVIDKFPISRPNLTFSTLTVSNMSPEDSSIYLCSVRQGSSSTEAFFGQGTRLTVV.

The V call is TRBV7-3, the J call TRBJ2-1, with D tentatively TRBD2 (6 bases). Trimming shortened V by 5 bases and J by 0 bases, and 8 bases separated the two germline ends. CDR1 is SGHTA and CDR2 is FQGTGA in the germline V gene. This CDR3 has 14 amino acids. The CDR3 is CASSPGGSYNEQFF. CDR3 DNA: TGTGCCAGCAGCCCCGGGGGCTCCTACAATGAGCAGTTCTTC.

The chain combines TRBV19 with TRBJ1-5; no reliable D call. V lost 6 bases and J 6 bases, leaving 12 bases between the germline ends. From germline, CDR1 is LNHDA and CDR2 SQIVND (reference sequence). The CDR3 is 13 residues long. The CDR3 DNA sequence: TGTGCCAGTAGCCCTAGCCGCGGTCAGCCCCAGCATTTT. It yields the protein CASSPSRGQPQHF.

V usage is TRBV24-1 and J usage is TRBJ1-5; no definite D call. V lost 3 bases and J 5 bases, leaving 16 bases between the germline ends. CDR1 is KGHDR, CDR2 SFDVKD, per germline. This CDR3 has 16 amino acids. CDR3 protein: CATSDRAEDPDQPQHF. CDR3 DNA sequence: TGTGCCACCAGTGATAGGGCGGAGGACCCTGATCAGCCCCAGCATTTT.

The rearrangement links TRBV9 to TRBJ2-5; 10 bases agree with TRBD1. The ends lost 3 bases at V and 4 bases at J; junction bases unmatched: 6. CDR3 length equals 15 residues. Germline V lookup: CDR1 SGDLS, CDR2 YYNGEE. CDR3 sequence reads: CASSALGTGVETQYF. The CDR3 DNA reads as TGTGCCAGCAGCGCCCTCGGGACAGGGGTAGAGACCCAGTACTTC.

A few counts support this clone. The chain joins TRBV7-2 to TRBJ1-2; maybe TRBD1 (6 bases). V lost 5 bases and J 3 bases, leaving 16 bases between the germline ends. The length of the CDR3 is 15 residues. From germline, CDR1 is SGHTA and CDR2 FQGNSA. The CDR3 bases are TGTGCCAGCAGCCCGCGGGGGGGCTGGGACTATGGCTACACCTTC. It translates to CASSPRGGWDYGYTF.

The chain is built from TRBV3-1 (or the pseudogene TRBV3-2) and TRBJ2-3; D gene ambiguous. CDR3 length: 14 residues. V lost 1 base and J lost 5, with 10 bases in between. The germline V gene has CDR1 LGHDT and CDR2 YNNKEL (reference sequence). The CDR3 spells CASSQVRTLDTQYF. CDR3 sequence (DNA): TGTGCCAGCAGCCAAGTTAGAACGTTAGATACGCAGTATTTT.

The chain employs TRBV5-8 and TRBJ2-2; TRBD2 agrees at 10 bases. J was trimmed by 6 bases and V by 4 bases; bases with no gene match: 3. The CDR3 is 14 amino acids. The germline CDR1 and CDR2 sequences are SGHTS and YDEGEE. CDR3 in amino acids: CASSPSGGAGELFF. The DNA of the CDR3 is TGTGCCAGCAGCCCAAGCGGGGGGGCCGGGGAGCTGTTTTTT. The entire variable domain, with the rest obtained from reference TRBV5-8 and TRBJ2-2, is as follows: EAGVTQSPTHLIKTRGQQATLRCSPISGHTSVYWYQQALGLGLQFLLWYDEGEERNRGNFPPRFSGRQFPNYSSELNVNALELEDSALYLCASSPSGGAGELFFGEGSRLTVL.

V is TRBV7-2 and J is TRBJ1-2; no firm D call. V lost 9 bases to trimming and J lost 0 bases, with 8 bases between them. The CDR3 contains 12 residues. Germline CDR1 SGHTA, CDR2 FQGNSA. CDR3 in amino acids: CASGLANYGYTF. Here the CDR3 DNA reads TGTGCCAGTGGTTTAGCTAACTATGGCTACACCTTC.

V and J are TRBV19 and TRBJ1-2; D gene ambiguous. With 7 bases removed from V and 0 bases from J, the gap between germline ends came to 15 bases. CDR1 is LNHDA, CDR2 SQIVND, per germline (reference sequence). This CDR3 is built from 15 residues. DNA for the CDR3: TGTGCCAGTAATGCGGCAGCCTTGGCTAACTATGGCTACACCTTC. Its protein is CASNAAALANYGYTF.

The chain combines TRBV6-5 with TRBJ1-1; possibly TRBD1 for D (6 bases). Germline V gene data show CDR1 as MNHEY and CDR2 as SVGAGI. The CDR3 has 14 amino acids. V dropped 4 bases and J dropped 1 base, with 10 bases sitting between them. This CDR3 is CASSSLQGNTEAFF. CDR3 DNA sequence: TGTGCCAGCAGTTCCCTACAGGGGAACACTGAAGCTTTCTTT.

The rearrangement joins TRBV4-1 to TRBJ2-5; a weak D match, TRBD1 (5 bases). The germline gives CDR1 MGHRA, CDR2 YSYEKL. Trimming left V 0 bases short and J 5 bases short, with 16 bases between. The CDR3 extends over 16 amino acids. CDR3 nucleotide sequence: TGCGCCAGCAGCCAAGATCATGGACATGTGTCGGAGACCCAGTACTTC. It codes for CASSQDHGHVSETQYF.

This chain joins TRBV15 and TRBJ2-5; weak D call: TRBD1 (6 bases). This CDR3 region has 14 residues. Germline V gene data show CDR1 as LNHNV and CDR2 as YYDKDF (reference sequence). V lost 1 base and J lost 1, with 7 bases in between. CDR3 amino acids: CATSRGTAQETQYF. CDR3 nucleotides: TGTGCCACCAGCAGAGGGACAGCCCAAGAGACCCAGTACTTC.

CDR3 sequence (DNA): TGTGCCTGGAGTAAACGACTAGCGGGGATCACAGATACGCAGTATTTT. Translated, it gives CAWSKRLAGITDTQYF. The chain employs TRBV30 and TRBJ2-3; TRBD2 aligns across 11 bases. The germline V gene encodes CDR1 GTSNPN and CDR2 SVGIG (reference sequence). This CDR3 has 16 residues. Germline trimming cut 2 bases from V and 2 bases from J; bases unmatched to any gene: 6.

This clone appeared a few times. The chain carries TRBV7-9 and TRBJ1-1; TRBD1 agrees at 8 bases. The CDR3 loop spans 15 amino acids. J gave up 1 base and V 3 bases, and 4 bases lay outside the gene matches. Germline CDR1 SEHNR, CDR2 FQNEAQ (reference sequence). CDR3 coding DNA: TGTGCCAGCAGCTTGTTGACAGGGGCGAACACTGAAGCTTTCTTT. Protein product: CASSLLTGANTEAFF.

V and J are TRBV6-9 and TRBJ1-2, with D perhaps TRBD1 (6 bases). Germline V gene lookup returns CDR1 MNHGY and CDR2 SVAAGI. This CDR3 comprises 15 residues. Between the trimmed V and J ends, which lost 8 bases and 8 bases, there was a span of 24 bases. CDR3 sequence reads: CASVRGGAHWEGYTF. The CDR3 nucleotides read TGTGCCAGCGTAAGGGGGGGGGCCCACTGGGAGGGCTACACCTTC.

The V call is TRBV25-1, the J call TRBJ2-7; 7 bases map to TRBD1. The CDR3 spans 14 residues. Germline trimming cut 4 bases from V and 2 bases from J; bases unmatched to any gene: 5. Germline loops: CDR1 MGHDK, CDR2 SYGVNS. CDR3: CASSVTTGPYEQYF. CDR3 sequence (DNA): TGTGCCAGCAGTGTAACGACAGGGCCCTACGAGCAGTACTTC.

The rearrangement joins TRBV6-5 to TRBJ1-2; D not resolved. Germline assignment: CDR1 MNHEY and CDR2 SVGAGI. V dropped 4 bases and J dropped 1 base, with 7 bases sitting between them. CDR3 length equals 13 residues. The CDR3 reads CASSSEFNYGYTF. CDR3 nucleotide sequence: TGTGCCAGCAGTTCAGAATTTAACTATGGCTACACCTTC.

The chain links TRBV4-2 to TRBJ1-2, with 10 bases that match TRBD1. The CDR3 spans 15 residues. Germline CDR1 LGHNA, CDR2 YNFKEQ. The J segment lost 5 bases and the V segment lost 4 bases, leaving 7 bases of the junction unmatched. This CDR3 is CASSRETGGGYGYTF. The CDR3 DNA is TGTGCCAGCAGCCGCGAGACAGGGGGCGGGTATGGCTACACCTTC.

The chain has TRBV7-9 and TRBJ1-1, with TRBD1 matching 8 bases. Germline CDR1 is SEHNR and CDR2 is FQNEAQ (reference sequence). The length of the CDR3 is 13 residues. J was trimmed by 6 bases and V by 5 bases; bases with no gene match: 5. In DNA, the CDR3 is TGTGCCAGCAGCCTTACAGGGGGAGCTGAAGCTTTCTTT. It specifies CASSLTGGAEAFF. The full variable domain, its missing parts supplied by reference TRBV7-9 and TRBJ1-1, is DTGVSQNPRHKITKRGQNVTFRCDPISEHNRLYWYRQTLGQGPEFLTYFQNEAQLEKSRLLSDRFSAERPKGSFSTLEIQRTEQGDSAMYLCASSLTGGAEAFFGQGTRLTVV.

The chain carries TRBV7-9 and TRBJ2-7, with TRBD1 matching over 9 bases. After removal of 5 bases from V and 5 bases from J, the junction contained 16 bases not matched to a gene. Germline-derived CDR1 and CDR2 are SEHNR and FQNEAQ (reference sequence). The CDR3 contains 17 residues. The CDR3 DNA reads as TGTGCCAGCAGCCTCCGGGTGAGGACAGGGGAGCTGGACGAGCAGTACTTC. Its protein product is CASSLRVRTGELDEQYF.

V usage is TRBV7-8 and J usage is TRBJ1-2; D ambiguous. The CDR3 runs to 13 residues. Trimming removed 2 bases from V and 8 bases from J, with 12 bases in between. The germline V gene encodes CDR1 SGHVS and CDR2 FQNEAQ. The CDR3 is CASSLFGLAGYTF. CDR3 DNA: TGTGCCAGCAGCTTATTTGGTCTCGCGGGCTACACCTTC.